The sequence of this T cell receptor beta chain was determined in a study of STAT5B mutations in CD4+ large granular lymphocyte leukemia. Study information: The CDR3 'QG' motif was associated with a particular HLA allele among healthy donors.

Regarding the study as a whole: Data were not HLA-matched across samples. No patients shared main leukemic clonotypes, though less than 30% appeared at low frequency elsewhere.

The V segment lost 2 bases and the J segment 0 bases; nucleotides outside the gene matches: 2. The CDR3 totals 16 residues. Per germline, CDR1 WSHSY and CDR2 SAAADI. With regard to this clone: The antigen is not known.

Measured with immunoSEQ multiplex PCR; TCRdb has only the in-frame clones, and not every one. Here the sample spans some 35,000 clones, more than 75% being singletons. Sequenced: CD4+ T cells from blood buffy coats. V gene TRBV10-2 combines with J gene TRBJ2-3; 10 bases line up with TRBD1. The receptor comes from a human donor in good health. CDR3 amino acids: CASSEGTGVSTDTQYF. The CDR3 DNA sequence: TGCGCCAGCAGTGAGGGGACAGGGGTGAGCACAGATACGCAGTATTTT.